The present entry profiles one TCR beta chain with its context. The authors' processing: By means of reference gene primer amplification, nucleated cell counts were estimated. Profiling relied on immunoSEQ multiplex PCR, and the TCRdb table lists in-frame clones only, not all of them. For V, J and clone size, that table is used; D and trimming come from the DNA. The sample has around 69,000 clones; 65% to 90% are singletons. This record comes from a study of blood T cell repertoires in COVID-19. Overall study: Collection of acute and convalescent COVID-19 samples took place in the United States, Italy and Spain. PBMCs, B-cell-depleted T cells, or T cells provided the cDNA or gDNA that made up the material.

This CDR3 is built from 15 residues. Germline V lookup: CDR1 GTSNPN, CDR2 SVGIG (reference sequence). V shed 5 bases and J 4 bases; nucleotides not matched to a gene: 10. Sequenced input: peripheral blood. This chain joins TRBV30 and TRBJ2-3; 9 nucleotides agree with TRBD1. This TCR came from a man in his fifties or sixties with acute or convalescent COVID-19. CDR3 nucleotides: TGTGCCTGGGTGGGACAGGGTTGGGGGTCAGATACGCAGTATTTT. This translates into CAWVGQGWGSDTQYF.